The 15 T cell receptor beta chains listed next were all sequenced from one sample in a study of blood T cell repertoires in COVID-19. TCRdb's copy holds only in-frame clones and misses some; the assay was immunoSEQ multiplex PCR. The data contain about 160,000 clones, about four fifths of them singletons. The sample taken for sequencing was peripheral blood. These receptors originate from a woman aged 60-70 years with COVID-19, enrolled during active disease.

This rearrangement joins TRBV21-1 to TRBJ2-5; the listed D gene, TRBD2, was not tested against the DNA. TRBV21-1 is designated a pseudogene. The CDR3 is 15 amino acids. The CDR3 DNA sequence: TGTGCCAGCAGCCAGACTCTAGCCCCCCGGATGACCCAGTACTTC. As protein: CASSQTLAPRMTQYF.

The rearrangement joins TRBV30 to TRBJ2-3; TRBD1 matches 7 bases. This CDR3 has 12 amino acids. V trimming: 5 bases; J trimming: 2 bases; junction bases outside the gene matches: 1. Germline CDR1 and CDR2: GTSNPN and SVGIG (reference sequence). The CDR3 here is CAWGTATDTQYF. The CDR3 DNA sequence: TGTGCCTGGGGGACAGCCACAGATACGCAGTATTTT.

This clone has a handful of counts. V gene TRBV3-1 (or the pseudogene TRBV3-2) combines with J gene TRBJ1-6, with D tentatively TRBD1 (6 bases). This CDR3 has 14 residues. The V gene lost 1 base and the J gene lost 8 bases, with 9 bases spanning the gap. Germline V gives CDR1 LGHDT, CDR2 YNNKEL (reference sequence). The CDR3 loop reads CASSQAGAHSPLHF. The CDR3 DNA is TGTGCCAGCAGCCAAGCAGGGGCCCATTCACCCCTCCACTTT.

The chain combines TRBV11-1 with TRBJ1-1, with 9 positions matching TRBD1. CDR1 and CDR2 (germline): SGHAT, FQDESV (reference sequence). The CDR3 has 14 residues. Trimming cost V 7 bases and J 4 bases; bases outside gene matches: 7. CDR3 residues: CASTTDRGRTEAFF. The CDR3 DNA is TGTGCCAGCACGACGGACAGGGGACGCACTGAAGCTTTCTTT.

V and J are TRBV6-1 and TRBJ2-7; maybe TRBD2 (5 bases). Trimming shortened V by 2 bases and J by 4 bases, and 12 bases separated the two germline ends. The CDR3 length is 14 residues. Germline CDR1 and CDR2: MNHNS and SASEGT. In DNA, the CDR3 is TGTGCCAGCAGTGAATTCGGGGTTAGGTACGAGCAGTACGTC. This codes for CASSEFGVRYEQYV.

The chain recombines TRBV11-1 with TRBJ2-1; TRBD2 matches 12 bases. Per the germline V gene, CDR1 is SGHAT and CDR2 is FQDESV (reference sequence). The CDR3 consists of 15 residues. Trimming cost V 0 bases and J 6 bases; bases outside gene matches: 0. The CDR3 here is CASSLATSGGNEQFF. The DNA for the CDR3 is TGTGCCAGCAGCTTAGCGACTAGCGGGGGCAATGAGCAGTTCTTC.

The chain employs TRBV2 and TRBJ1-1, with TRBD1 matching 12 bases. Germline V lookup: CDR1 SNHLY, CDR2 FYNNEI. The CDR3 runs 19 residues. J lost 5 bases, V lost 6 bases, and 19 bases had no gene match. The CDR3 nucleotides read TGTGCCAGCAGAGACCGGGACAGGGGGCGACCTTGGGAAAGAACTGAAGCTTTCTTT. It is translated as CASRDRDRGRPWERTEAFF.

The J gene is TRBJ1-5, the V gene TRBV28, with D perhaps matching TRBD1 (6 bases). The CDR3 covers 16 residues. Germline V gene lookup returns CDR1 MDHEN and CDR2 SYDVKM. The germline V and J ends were trimmed by 6 bases and 0 bases, with 15 bases remaining between them. CDR3 bases: TGTGCCAGCAGAGGTGGACAGTCTTATAGCAATCAGCCCCAGCATTTT. Amino acid sequence: CASRGGQSYSNQPQHF.

The rearrangement joins TRBV24-1 to TRBJ2-1; D gene uncertain. Trimming removed 5 bases at V and 7 bases at J, with 5 bases between. Germline CDR1 and CDR2: KGHDR and SFDVKD. There are 11 residues in the CDR3. The CDR3 DNA reads TGTGCCACCAGTGCCATGAATGAGCAGTTCTTC. Protein product: CATSAMNEQFF.

The chain carries TRBV28 and TRBJ1-1; weak D call: TRBD1 (5 bases). Between the trimmed V and J ends, which lost 7 bases and 6 bases, there was a span of 9 bases. This CDR3 comprises 11 residues. The germline gives CDR1 MDHEN, CDR2 SYDVKM. The CDR3 region has the DNA TGTGCCAGCACCTGGGGGGCTGAAGCTTTCTTT. Its translation: CASTWGAEAFF.

Only a few counts were recorded for this clone. The V gene is TRBV6-5, the J gene TRBJ1-6; D gene unclear. Germline V gene data show CDR1 as MNHEY and CDR2 as SVGAGI. The CDR3 loop spans 15 amino acids. V lost 0 bases and J lost 7, with 10 bases in between. CDR3 in amino acids: CASSYSNPLNSPLHF. DNA of the CDR3: TGTGCCAGCAGTTACTCGAATCCCCTAAATTCACCCCTCCACTTT.

Here the CDR3 DNA reads TGTGCCAGCAGCTTAGCGCTCGGGGGTGGTGAAAAACTGTTTTTT. The encoded protein is CASSLALGGGEKLFF. The chain carries TRBV7-9 and TRBJ1-4; D may be TRBD1 (5 bases). The CDR3 sequence is 15 residues long. CDR1 SEHNR and CDR2 FQNEAQ come from the germline V gene (reference sequence). Trimming removed 0 bases from V and 7 bases from J, with 12 bases in between.

This clone was picked up a small number of times. This chain uses TRBV2 with TRBJ1-6; 12 bases are shared with TRBD1. J gave up 4 bases and V 5 bases, and 9 bases lay outside the gene matches. This CDR3 is 18 amino acids long. Germline V CDR1 and CDR2: SNHLY, FYNNEI. CDR3 residues: CASSQIPGQGAYNSPLHF. The CDR3 DNA follows: TGTGCCAGCAGTCAAATCCCGGGACAGGGGGCGTATAATTCACCCCTCCACTTT.

The V call is TRBV2, the J call TRBJ1-4, with TRBD1 matching over 10 bases. The CDR3 consists of 15 residues. Per the germline V gene, CDR1 is SNHLY and CDR2 is FYNNEI. Germline trimming cut 6 bases from V and 6 bases from J; bases unmatched to any gene: 7. The CDR3: CASSRDRGRDEKLFF. CDR3 sequence (DNA): TGTGCCAGCAGCAGGGACAGGGGAAGAGATGAAAAACTGTTTTTT.

This clone was counted once. This sequence joins TRBV18 and TRBJ2-1, with 9 bases fitting TRBD1. The CDR3 contains 14 residues. CDR1 and CDR2 from the germline V gene are KGHSH and LQKENI. The V and J ends lost 8 bases and 11 bases, in that order; junction bases with no gene match: 13. The CDR3 sequence: CASATRETGGQQFF. The CDR3 DNA sequence: TGTGCCAGCGCAACCAGGGAGACAGGGGGTCAGCAGTTCTTC. The full variable domain, its missing parts supplied by reference TRBV18 and TRBJ2-1, is NAGVMQNPRHLVRRRGQEARLRCSPMKGHSHVYWYRQLPEEGLKFMVYLQKENIIDESGMPKERFSAEFPKEGPSILRIQQVVRGDSAAYFCASATRETGGQQFFGPGTRLTVL.